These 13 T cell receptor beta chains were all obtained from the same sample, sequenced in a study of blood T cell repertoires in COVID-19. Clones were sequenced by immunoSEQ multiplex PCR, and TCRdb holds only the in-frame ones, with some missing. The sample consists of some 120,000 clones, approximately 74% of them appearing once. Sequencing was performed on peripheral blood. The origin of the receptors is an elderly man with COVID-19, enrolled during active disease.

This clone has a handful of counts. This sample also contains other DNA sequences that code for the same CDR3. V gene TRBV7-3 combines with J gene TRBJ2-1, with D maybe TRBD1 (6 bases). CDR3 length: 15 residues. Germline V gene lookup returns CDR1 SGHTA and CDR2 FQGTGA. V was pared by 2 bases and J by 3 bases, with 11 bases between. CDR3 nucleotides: TGTGCCAGCAGCTTACGACAGGCACTCTACAATGAGCAGTTCTTC. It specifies CASSLRQALYNEQFF.

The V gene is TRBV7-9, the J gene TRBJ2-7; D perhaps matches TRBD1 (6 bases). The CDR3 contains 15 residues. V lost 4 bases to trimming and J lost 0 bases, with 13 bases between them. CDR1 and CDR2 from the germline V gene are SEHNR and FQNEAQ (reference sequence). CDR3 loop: CASSSRTDPSYEQYF. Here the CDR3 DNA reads TGTGCCAGCAGCTCCCGGACAGATCCCTCCTACGAGCAGTACTTC.

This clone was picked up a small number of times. The CDR3: CATSTSSGSSDEQFF. For the CDR3, the DNA is TGTGCCACCAGCACCAGTAGCGGGAGTAGTGATGAGCAGTTCTTC. The genes are TRBV15 and TRBJ2-1; 9 bases map to TRBD2. The CDR3 has 15 amino acids. V was pared by 4 bases and J by 8 bases, with 9 bases of the junction left unmatched. Germline V gene lookup returns CDR1 LNHNV and CDR2 YYDKDF (reference sequence).

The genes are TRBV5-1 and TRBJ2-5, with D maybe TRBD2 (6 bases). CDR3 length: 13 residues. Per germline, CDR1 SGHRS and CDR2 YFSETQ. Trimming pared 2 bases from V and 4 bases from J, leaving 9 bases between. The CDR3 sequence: CASSFISGETQYF. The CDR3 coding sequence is TGCGCCAGCAGCTTTATTAGCGGAGAGACCCAGTACTTC.

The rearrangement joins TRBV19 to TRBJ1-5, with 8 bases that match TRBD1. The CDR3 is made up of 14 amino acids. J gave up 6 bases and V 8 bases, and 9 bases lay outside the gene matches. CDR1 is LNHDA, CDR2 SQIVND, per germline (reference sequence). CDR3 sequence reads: CASSWTGTGQPQHF. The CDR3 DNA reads TGTGCCAGTTCCTGGACAGGGACGGGTCAGCCCCAGCATTTT.

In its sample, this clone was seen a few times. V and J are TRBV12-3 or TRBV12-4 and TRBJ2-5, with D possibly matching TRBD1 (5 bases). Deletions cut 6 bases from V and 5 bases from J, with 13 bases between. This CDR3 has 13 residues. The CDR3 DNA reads TGTGCCAGCAGGCTTTCAGGGTTGGAGACCCAGTACTTC. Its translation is CASRLSGLETQYF.

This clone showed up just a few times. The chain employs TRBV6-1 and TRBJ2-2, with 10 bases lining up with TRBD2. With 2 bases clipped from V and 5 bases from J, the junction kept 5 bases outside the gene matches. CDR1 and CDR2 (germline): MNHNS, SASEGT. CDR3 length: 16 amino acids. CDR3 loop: CASSELSGRGTGELFF. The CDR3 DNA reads TGTGCCAGCAGTGAACTAAGCGGGAGGGGTACCGGGGAGCTGTTTTTT.

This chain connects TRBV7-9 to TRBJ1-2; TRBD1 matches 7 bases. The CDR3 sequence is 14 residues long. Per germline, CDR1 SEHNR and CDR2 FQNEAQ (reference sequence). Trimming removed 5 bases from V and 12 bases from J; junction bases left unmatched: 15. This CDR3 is CASSPDRDGGPNTF. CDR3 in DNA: TGTGCCAGCAGCCCCGACAGGGATGGGGGGCCTAACACCTTC.

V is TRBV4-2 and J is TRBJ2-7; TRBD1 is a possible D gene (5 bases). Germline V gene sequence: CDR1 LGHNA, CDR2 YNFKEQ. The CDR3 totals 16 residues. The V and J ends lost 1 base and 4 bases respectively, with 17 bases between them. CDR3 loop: CASSQANRQLRYEQYF. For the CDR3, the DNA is TGTGCCAGCAGCCAAGCGAACAGGCAGCTCCGTTACGAGCAGTACTTC.

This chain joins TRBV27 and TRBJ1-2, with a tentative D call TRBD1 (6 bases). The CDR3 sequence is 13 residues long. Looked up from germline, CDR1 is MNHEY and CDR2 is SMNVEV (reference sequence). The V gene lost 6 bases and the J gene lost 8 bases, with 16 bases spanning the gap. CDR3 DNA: TGTGCCAGCAGACAGGGTGCATCGTTAGGCTACACCTTC. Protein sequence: CASRQGASLGYTF.

In nucleotides, the CDR3 is TGTGCCAGCAGTTCCCACCGGGACACTGAAGCTTTCTTT. This encodes CASSSHRDTEAFF. J is TRBJ1-1 and V is TRBV28; D ambiguous. CDR1 is MDHEN and CDR2 is SYDVKM in the germline V gene. The V end lost 4 bases, the J end lost 3 bases, and 9 bases lay between the germline ends. The CDR3 is 13 residues long.

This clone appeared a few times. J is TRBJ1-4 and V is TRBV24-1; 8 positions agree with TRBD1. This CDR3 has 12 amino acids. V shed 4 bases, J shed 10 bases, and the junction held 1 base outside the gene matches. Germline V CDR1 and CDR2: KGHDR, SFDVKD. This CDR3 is CATSDDRGKLFF. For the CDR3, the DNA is TGTGCCACCAGTGACGACAGGGGAAAACTGTTTTTT.

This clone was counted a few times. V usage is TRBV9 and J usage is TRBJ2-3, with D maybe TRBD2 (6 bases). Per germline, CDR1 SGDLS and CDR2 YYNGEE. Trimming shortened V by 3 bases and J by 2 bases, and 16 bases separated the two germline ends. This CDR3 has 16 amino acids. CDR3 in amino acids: CASSGRTGAHTDTQYF. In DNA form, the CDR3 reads TGTGCCAGCAGCGGTAGGACGGGAGCTCACACAGATACGCAGTATTTT. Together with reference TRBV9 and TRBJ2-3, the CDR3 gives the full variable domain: DSGVTQTPKHLITATGQRVTLRCSPRSGDLSVYWYQQSLDQGLQFLIQYYNGEERAKGNILERFSAQQFPDLHSELNLSSLELGDSALYFCASSGRTGAHTDTQYFGPGTRLTVL.